Listed below are T cell receptor beta chains from one sample, sequenced in a study of blood T cell repertoires in COVID-19. TCRdb keeps only in-frame clones here, not all; method: immunoSEQ multiplex PCR. The sample contains roughly 190,000 clones, less than 85% of which appear only once. The specimen was peripheral blood. These receptors originate from a woman in her fifties or sixties with acute or convalescent COVID-19. Each CDR3 is given with its conserved first and last residue. Fields, in order: J gene, V gene, clone size, D gene, CDR3 protein, CDR3 DNA. A D gene is named only where the DNA matches it firmly. Some rows mark clone size as missing; the rest say once, few, many or name a class of expanded clone.

J gene: TRBJ2-3; V gene: TRBV19; clone size: -; D gene: -; CDR3 protein: CASSIPSGAGRTDTQYF; CDR3 DNA: TGTGCCAGTAGTATCCCTTCAGGCGCGGGCCGCACAGATACGCAGTATTTT
J gene: TRBJ1-6; V gene: TRBV7-2; clone size: -; D gene: TRBD1; CDR3 protein: CASSGGGGLTTSPLHF; CDR3 DNA: TGTGCCAGCAGCGGAGGGGGCGGACTGACGACTTCACCCCTCCACTTT
J gene: TRBJ2-2; V gene: TRBV9; clone size: -; D gene: -; CDR3 protein: CASSVVAGNTGELFF; CDR3 DNA: TGTGCCAGCAGCGTAGTGGCGGGAAACACCGGGGAGCTGTTTTTT
J gene: TRBJ2-2; V gene: TRBV19; clone size: -; D gene: -; CDR3 protein: CASSGRGVDTGELFF; CDR3 DNA: TGTGCCAGTAGTGGCAGGGGCGTGGACACCGGGGAGCTGTTTTTT
J gene: TRBJ2-1; V gene: TRBV7-8; clone size: once; D gene: -; CDR3 protein: CASSFFGVSYNEQFF; CDR3 DNA: TGTGCCAGCAGCTTTTTTGGAGTGTCCTACAATGAGCAGTTCTTC
J gene: TRBJ2-1; V gene: TRBV19; clone size: -; D gene: TRBD2; CDR3 protein: CASSFRLAGGQSSYNEQFF; CDR3 DNA: TGTGCCAGTAGTTTTCGACTAGCGGGAGGACAGAGCTCCTACAATGAGCAGTTCTTC
J gene: TRBJ1-2; V gene: TRBV28; clone size: -; D gene: TRBD1; CDR3 protein: CASSLWAGGAGDGYTF; CDR3 DNA: TGTGCCAGCAGTTTATGGGCAGGGGGCGCAGGCGATGGCTACACCTTC
J gene: TRBJ1-1; V gene: TRBV29-1; clone size: -; D gene: TRBD1; CDR3 protein: CSGGTDTEAFF; CDR3 DNA: TGCAGCGGGGGGACAGACACTGAAGCTTTCTTT
J gene: TRBJ2-7; V gene: TRBV18; clone size: once; D gene: -; CDR3 protein: CASSPPELFYEQYF; CDR3 DNA: TGTGCCAGCTCACCACCTGAGCTTTTCTACGAGCAGTACTTC
J gene: TRBJ1-3; V gene: TRBV7-2; clone size: once; D gene: -; CDR3 protein: CASSSQGRAENTIYF; CDR3 DNA: TGTGCCAGCAGCTCCCAAGGCAGGGCTGAAAACACCATATATTTT
J gene: TRBJ2-2; V gene: TRBV24-1; clone size: -; D gene: TRBD1; CDR3 protein: CATSDPGTGAAGELFF; CDR3 DNA: TGTGCCACCAGTGATCCCGGGACAGGGGCGGCCGGGGAGCTGTTTTTT
J gene: TRBJ1-2; V gene: TRBV5-5; clone size: -; D gene: -; CDR3 protein: CASSVHANYGYTF; CDR3 DNA: TGTGCCAGCAGCGTCCATGCTAACTATGGCTACACCTTC
J gene: TRBJ1-5; V gene: TRBV19; clone size: -; D gene: -; CDR3 protein: CASSVDRSNQPQHF; CDR3 DNA: TGTGCCAGTAGTGTCGACAGATCCAATCAGCCCCAGCATTTT
J gene: TRBJ2-3; V gene: TRBV28; clone size: -; D gene: TRBD2; CDR3 protein: CASIPRLAGPQGVDTDTQYF; CDR3 DNA: TGTGCCAGCATACCGAGGCTAGCGGGACCTCAGGGGGTGGACACAGATACGCAGTATTTT
J gene: TRBJ2-5; V gene: TRBV24-1; clone size: -; D gene: TRBD1; CDR3 protein: CATSDPAGTGGETQYF; CDR3 DNA: TGTGCCACCAGTGATCCGGCCGGGACAGGGGGGGAGACCCAGTACTTC
J gene: TRBJ2-2; V gene: TRBV7-8; clone size: -; D gene: -; CDR3 protein: CASSPVLPSSGELFF; CDR3 DNA: TGTGCCAGCAGCCCTGTTTTGCCGAGTTCCGGGGAGCTGTTTTTT
J gene: TRBJ2-7; V gene: TRBV20-1; clone size: once; D gene: -; CDR3 protein: CSATKSNEQYF; CDR3 DNA: TGCAGTGCTACTAAATCGAACGAGCAGTACTTC
J gene: TRBJ2-2; V gene: TRBV11-2; clone size: -; D gene: -; CDR3 protein: CASSLDMGLVNTGELFF; CDR3 DNA: TGTGCCAGCAGCTTAGATATGGGACTGGTGAACACCGGGGAGCTGTTTTTT
J gene: TRBJ2-7; V gene: TRBV7-2; clone size: -; D gene: -; CDR3 protein: CASSPTDSPQFYEQYF; CDR3 DNA: TGTGCCAGCAGCCCCACCGACAGTCCTCAATTCTACGAGCAGTACTTC
J gene: TRBJ2-5; V gene: TRBV6-1; clone size: -; D gene: -; CDR3 protein: CASSEDASIEQETQYF; CDR3 DNA: TGTGCCAGCAGTGAAGACGCTAGCATCGAGCAAGAGACCCAGTACTTC
J gene: TRBJ2-2; V gene: TRBV30; clone size: -; D gene: -; CDR3 protein: CAWSVGRTNTGELFF; CDR3 DNA: TGTGCCTGGAGTGTTGGCAGAACGAACACCGGGGAGCTGTTTTTT
J gene: TRBJ2-3; V gene: TRBV4-2; clone size: -; D gene: -; CDR3 protein: CASSQVVAGAVDTQYF; CDR3 DNA: TGTGCCAGCAGCCAAGTCGTGGCGGGGGCCGTCGATACGCAGTATTTT
J gene: TRBJ2-7; V gene: TRBV19; clone size: -; D gene: TRBD1; CDR3 protein: CASSETGTGAYEQYF; CDR3 DNA: TGTGCCAGTAGTGAAACCGGGACAGGGGCCTACGAGCAGTACTTC
J gene: TRBJ2-1; V gene: TRBV29-1; clone size: -; D gene: TRBD2; CDR3 protein: CSVEEGGGRWGNEQFF; CDR3 DNA: TGCAGCGTTGAAGAAGGCGGCGGGAGATGGGGAAATGAGCAGTTCTTC
J gene: TRBJ2-7; V gene: TRBV2; clone size: -; D gene: TRBD1; CDR3 protein: CAGGDRVAYEQYF; CDR3 DNA: TGTGCCGGAGGGGACAGGGTCGCCTACGAGCAGTACTTC
J gene: TRBJ2-6; V gene: TRBV5-1; clone size: -; D gene: -; CDR3 protein: CASGETGSSGANVLTF; CDR3 DNA: TGCGCCAGCGGAGAGACAGGTTCGTCGGGGGCCAACGTCCTGACTTTC
J gene: TRBJ2-3; V gene: TRBV30; clone size: -; D gene: -; CDR3 protein: CACQRAGITDTQYF; CDR3 DNA: TGTGCCTGCCAAAGGGCGGGAATCACAGATACGCAGTATTTT
J gene: TRBJ2-1; V gene: TRBV9; clone size: -; D gene: TRBD2; CDR3 protein: CASSAQERGDSYNEQFF; CDR3 DNA: TGTGCCAGCAGCGCCCAGGAGCGGGGGGACTCCTACAATGAGCAGTTCTTC
J gene: TRBJ2-1; V gene: TRBV5-1; clone size: -; D gene: TRBD2; CDR3 protein: CASSLARGGSYNEQFF; CDR3 DNA: TGCGCCAGCAGCTTGGCCCGGGGGGGTTCCTACAATGAGCAGTTCTTC
J gene: TRBJ1-4; V gene: TRBV5-6; clone size: -; D gene: TRBD1; CDR3 protein: CASSLDRGKGKLFF; CDR3 DNA: TGTGCCAGCAGCCTGGACAGGGGCAAAGGAAAACTGTTTTTT
J gene: TRBJ2-7; V gene: TRBV10-3; clone size: once; D gene: -; CDR3 protein: CAISEGTGIFEQYF; CDR3 DNA: TGTGCCATCAGTGAAGGAACAGGGATATTTGAGCAGTACTTC
J gene: TRBJ2-1; V gene: TRBV3-1/TRBV3-2; clone size: -; D gene: -; CDR3 protein: CASSWGSLPSNEQFF; CDR3 DNA: TGTGCCAGCAGCTGGGGCTCCTTACCATCCAATGAGCAGTTCTTC
J gene: TRBJ2-7; V gene: TRBV5-1; clone size: -; D gene: TRBD1; CDR3 protein: CASSLRASGQGLYEQYF; CDR3 DNA: TGCGCCAGCAGCTTGCGGGCGTCGGGACAGGGGTTATACGAGCAGTACTTC
J gene: TRBJ2-7; V gene: TRBV6-6; clone size: few; D gene: TRBD2; CDR3 protein: CASSPPTSRYEQYF; CDR3 DNA: TGTGCCAGCAGTCCCCCGACTAGCCGTTACGAGCAGTACTTC
J gene: TRBJ1-3; V gene: TRBV3-1/TRBV3-2; clone size: -; D gene: -; CDR3 protein: CASSQGAVRSSGNTIYF; CDR3 DNA: TGTGCCAGCAGCCAAGGCGCGGTCCGGAGCTCTGGAAACACCATATATTTT
J gene: TRBJ1-5; V gene: TRBV12-1; clone size: once; D gene: -; CDR3 protein: CASSSPGQGTDQPQHF; CDR3 DNA: TGTGCCAGCAGCTCACCGGGACAGGGGACCGATCAGCCCCAGCATTTT
J gene: TRBJ1-4; V gene: TRBV4-3; clone size: -; D gene: -; CDR3 protein: CASGPLRSEKLFF; CDR3 DNA: TGCGCCAGCGGTCCCCTTAGAAGTGAAAAACTGTTTTTT
J gene: TRBJ1-5; V gene: TRBV19; clone size: -; D gene: TRBD1; CDR3 protein: CASSAKDRGNQPQHF; CDR3 DNA: TGTGCCAGTAGTGCAAAGGACAGGGGAAATCAGCCCCAGCATTTT
J gene: TRBJ1-4; V gene: TRBV5-1; clone size: -; D gene: TRBD1; CDR3 protein: CASSSGQAGGEKLFF; CDR3 DNA: TGCGCCAGCAGCTCCGGACAGGCGGGAGGTGAAAAACTGTTTTTT
J gene: TRBJ1-1; V gene: TRBV4-1; clone size: -; D gene: -; CDR3 protein: CASSRTSNTEAFF; CDR3 DNA: TGCGCCAGCAGCCGGACTTCGAACACTGAAGCTTTCTTT
J gene: TRBJ1-5; V gene: TRBV30; clone size: -; D gene: -; CDR3 protein: CAWSGGSSGQPQHF; CDR3 DNA: TGTGCCTGGAGTGGCGGGAGTTCGGGCCAGCCCCAGCATTTT
J gene: TRBJ2-1; V gene: TRBV7-9; clone size: -; D gene: TRBD2; CDR3 protein: CASSLRASGPGQKHNEQFF; CDR3 DNA: TGTGCCAGCAGCTTAAGAGCTAGCGGCCCCGGTCAAAAGCACAATGAGCAGTTCTTC
J gene: TRBJ1-6; V gene: TRBV12-3/TRBV12-4; clone size: -; D gene: -; CDR3 protein: CASSPTGNSPLHF; CDR3 DNA: TGTGCCAGCAGCCCTACAGGGAATTCACCCCTCCACTTT
J gene: TRBJ2-5; V gene: TRBV4-3; clone size: -; D gene: TRBD2; CDR3 protein: CASSRGGTRQETQYF; CDR3 DNA: TGCGCCAGCAGCCGGGGAGGGACTAGACAAGAGACCCAGTACTTC
J gene: TRBJ2-6; V gene: TRBV28; clone size: -; D gene: -; CDR3 protein: CASSTRAGANVLTF; CDR3 DNA: TGTGCCAGCAGTACCAGGGCTGGGGCCAACGTCCTGACTTTC
J gene: TRBJ1-2; V gene: TRBV7-2; clone size: -; D gene: TRBD1; CDR3 protein: CASSLAGGTGGYGYTF; CDR3 DNA: TGTGCCAGCAGCTTAGCGGGAGGGACAGGGGGCTACGGCTACACCTTC
J gene: TRBJ1-2; V gene: TRBV27; clone size: -; D gene: -; CDR3 protein: CASSPPQGYYGYTF; CDR3 DNA: TGTGCCAGCAGCCCCCCCCAGGGCTATTATGGCTACACCTTC
J gene: TRBJ2-3; V gene: TRBV5-6; clone size: -; D gene: -; CDR3 protein: CASSLEWGEITDTQYF; CDR3 DNA: TGTGCCAGCAGCTTGGAATGGGGGGAGATCACAGATACGCAGTATTTT
J gene: TRBJ2-5; V gene: TRBV5-8; clone size: -; D gene: TRBD1; CDR3 protein: CASSPGTGGEETQYF; CDR3 DNA: TGTGCCAGCAGCCCCGGGACAGGAGGGGAAGAGACCCAGTACTTC
J gene: TRBJ2-7; V gene: TRBV6-2/TRBV6-3; clone size: -; D gene: -; CDR3 protein: CASSSSRAYEQYF; CDR3 DNA: TGTGCCAGCAGTTCCTCAAGAGCCTACGAGCAGTACTTC
J gene: TRBJ2-7; V gene: TRBV24-1; clone size: few; D gene: TRBD1; CDR3 protein: CATSDSGTGYGAHEQYF; CDR3 DNA: TGTGCCACCAGTGATAGCGGGACAGGGTACGGGGCCCACGAGCAGTACTTC
J gene: TRBJ1-1; V gene: TRBV5-1; clone size: -; D gene: -; CDR3 protein: CASSASTVNTEAFF; CDR3 DNA: TGCGCCAGCAGCGCCTCGACAGTGAACACTGAAGCTTTCTTT
J gene: TRBJ2-2; V gene: TRBV18; clone size: -; D gene: TRBD1; CDR3 protein: CASSTRQGAILTGELFF; CDR3 DNA: TGTGCCAGCTCAACACGACAGGGGGCAATTCTCACCGGGGAGCTGTTTTTT